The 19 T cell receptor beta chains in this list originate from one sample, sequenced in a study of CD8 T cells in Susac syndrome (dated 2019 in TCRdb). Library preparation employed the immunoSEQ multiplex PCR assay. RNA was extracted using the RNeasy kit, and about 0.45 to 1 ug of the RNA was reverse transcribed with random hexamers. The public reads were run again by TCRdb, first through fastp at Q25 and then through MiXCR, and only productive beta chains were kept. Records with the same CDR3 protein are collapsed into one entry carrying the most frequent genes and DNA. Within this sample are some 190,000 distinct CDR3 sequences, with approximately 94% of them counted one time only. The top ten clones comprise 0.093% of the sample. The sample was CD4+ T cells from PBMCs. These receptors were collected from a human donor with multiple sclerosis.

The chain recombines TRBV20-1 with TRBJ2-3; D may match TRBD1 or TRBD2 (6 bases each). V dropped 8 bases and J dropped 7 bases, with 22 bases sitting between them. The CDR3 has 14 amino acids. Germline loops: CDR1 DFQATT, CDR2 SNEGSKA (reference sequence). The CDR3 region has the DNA TGCAGTCTCCTTCGACCGGGGGCTTCGAATACGCAGTATTTT. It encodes CSLLRPGASNTQYF.

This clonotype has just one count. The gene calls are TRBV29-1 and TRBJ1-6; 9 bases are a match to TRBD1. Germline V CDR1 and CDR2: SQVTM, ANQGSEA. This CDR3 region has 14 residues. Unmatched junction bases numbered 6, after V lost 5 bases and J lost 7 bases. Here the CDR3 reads CSVRGTGSNSPLHF. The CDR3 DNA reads TGCAGCGTTCGTGGGACAGGGTCCAATTCACCCCTCCACTTT.

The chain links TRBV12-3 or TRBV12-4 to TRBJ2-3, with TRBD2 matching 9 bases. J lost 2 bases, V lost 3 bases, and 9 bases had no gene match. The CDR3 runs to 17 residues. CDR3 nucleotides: TGTGCCAGCAGTTTGGGCAGACTAGCGGCCCTCACAGATACGCAGTATTTT. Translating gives CASSLGRLAALTDTQYF.

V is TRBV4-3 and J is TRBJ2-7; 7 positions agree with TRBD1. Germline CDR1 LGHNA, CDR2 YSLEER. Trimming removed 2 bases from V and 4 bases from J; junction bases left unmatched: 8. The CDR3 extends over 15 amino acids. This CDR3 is CASSQSRDSCYEQYF. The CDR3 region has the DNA TGCGCCAGCAGCCAATCCCGGGACAGCTGTTACGAGCAGTACTTC.

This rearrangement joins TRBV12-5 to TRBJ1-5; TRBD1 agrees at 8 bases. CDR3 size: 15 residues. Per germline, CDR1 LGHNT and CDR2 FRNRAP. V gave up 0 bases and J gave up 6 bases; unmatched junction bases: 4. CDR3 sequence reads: CASGLVGGTGQPQHF. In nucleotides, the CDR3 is TGTGCTAGTGGTTTGGTAGGAGGGACAGGTCAGCCCCAGCATTTT.

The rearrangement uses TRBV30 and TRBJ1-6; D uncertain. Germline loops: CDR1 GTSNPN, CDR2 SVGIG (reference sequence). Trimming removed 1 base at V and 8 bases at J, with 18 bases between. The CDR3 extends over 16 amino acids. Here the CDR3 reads CAWSGWLELKDSPLHF. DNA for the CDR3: TGTGCCTGGAGTGGGTGGTTAGAGCTTAAGGATTCACCCCTCCACTTT.

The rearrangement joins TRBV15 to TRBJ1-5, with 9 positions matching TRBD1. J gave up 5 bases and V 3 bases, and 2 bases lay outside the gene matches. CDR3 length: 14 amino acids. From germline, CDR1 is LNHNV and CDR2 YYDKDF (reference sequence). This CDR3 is CATSRWTGDQPQHF. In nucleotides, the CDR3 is TGTGCCACCAGCAGGTGGACAGGGGATCAGCCCCAGCATTTT.

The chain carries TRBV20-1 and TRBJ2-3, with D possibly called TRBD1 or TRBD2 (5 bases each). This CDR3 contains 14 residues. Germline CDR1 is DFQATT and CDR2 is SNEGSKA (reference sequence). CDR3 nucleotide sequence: TGCAGCACGAGACGGCTCGGGGCAAGAGATACGCAGTATTTT. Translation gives CSTRRLGARDTQYF.

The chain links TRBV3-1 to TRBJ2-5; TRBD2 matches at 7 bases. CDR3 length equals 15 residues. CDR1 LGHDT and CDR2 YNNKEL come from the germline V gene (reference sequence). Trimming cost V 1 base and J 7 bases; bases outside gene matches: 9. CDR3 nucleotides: TGTGCCAGCAGCCAAGCCGGGGGACTAAAGGGGACCCAGTACTTC. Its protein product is CASSQAGGLKGTQYF.

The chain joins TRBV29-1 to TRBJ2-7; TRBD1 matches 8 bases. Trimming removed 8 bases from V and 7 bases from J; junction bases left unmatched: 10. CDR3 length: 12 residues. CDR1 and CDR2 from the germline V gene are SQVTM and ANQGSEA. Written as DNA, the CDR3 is TGCAGCTTACGGACAGGGCCTGGAGAGCAGTACTTC. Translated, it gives CSLRTGPGEQYF.

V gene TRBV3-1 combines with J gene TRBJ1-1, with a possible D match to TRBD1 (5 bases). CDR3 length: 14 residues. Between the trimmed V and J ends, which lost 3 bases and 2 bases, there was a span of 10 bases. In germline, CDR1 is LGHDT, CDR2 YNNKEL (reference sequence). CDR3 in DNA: TGTGCCAGCAGCCAGACAGTTCCAAACACTGAAGCTTTCTTT. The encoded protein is CASSQTVPNTEAFF.

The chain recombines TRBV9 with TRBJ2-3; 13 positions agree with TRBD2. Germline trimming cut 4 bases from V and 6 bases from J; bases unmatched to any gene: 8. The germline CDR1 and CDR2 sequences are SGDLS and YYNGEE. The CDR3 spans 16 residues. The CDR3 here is CASSPGLAGLGDTQYF. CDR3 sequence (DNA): TGTGCCAGCAGCCCGGGACTAGCGGGGCTCGGGGATACGCAGTATTTT.

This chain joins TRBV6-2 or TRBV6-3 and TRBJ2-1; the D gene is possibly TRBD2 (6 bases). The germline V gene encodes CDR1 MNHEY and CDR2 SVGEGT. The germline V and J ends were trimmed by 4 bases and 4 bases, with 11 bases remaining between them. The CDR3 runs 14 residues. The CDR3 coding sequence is TGTGCCAGCAGTTCCCTTGGGACTTACAATGAGCAGTTCTTC. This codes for CASSSLGTYNEQFF.

For the CDR3, the DNA is TGTGCCAGCACCGATTGGCCCGCATACAATGAGCAGTTCTTC. This gives the protein CASTDWPAYNEQFF. The V call is TRBV13, the J call TRBJ2-1, with unresolved D. CDR3 length equals 14 residues. Germline assignment: CDR1 PRHDT and CDR2 FYEKMQ (reference sequence). Trimming cost V 7 bases and J 4 bases, with 14 bases left between them. The whole variable domain, filled in from reference TRBV13 and TRBJ2-1, reads AAGVIQSPRHLIKEKRETATLKCYPIPRHDTVYWYQQGPGQDPQFLISFYEKMQSDKGSIPDRFSAQQFSDYHSELNMSSLELGDSALYFCASTDWPAYNEQFFGPGTRLTVL.

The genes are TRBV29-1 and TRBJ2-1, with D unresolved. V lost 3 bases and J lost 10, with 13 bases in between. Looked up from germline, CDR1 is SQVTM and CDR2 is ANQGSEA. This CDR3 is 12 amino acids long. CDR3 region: CSVESGLMEQFF. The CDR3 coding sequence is TGCAGCGTTGAGTCTGGGCTTATGGAGCAGTTCTTC.

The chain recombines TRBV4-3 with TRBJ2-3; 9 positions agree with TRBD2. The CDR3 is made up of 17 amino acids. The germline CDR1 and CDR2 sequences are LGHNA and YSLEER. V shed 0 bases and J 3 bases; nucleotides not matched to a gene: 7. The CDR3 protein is CASSQDLGGGATDTQYF. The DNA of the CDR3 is TGCGCCAGCAGCCAAGATCTGGGCGGGGGGGCTACAGATACGCAGTATTTT.

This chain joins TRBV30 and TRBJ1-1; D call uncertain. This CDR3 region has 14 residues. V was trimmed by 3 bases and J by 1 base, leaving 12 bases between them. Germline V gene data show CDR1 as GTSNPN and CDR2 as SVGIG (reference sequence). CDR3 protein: CAWRSSGGNTEAFF. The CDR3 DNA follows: TGTGCCTGGAGGTCGTCGGGAGGGAACACTGAAGCTTTCTTT.

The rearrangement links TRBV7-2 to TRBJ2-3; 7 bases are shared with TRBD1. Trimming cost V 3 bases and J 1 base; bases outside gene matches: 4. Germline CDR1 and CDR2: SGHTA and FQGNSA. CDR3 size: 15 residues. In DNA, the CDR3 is TGTGCCAGCAGCTTCCTTCAGGGGGGCACAGATACGCAGTATTTT. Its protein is CASSFLQGGTDTQYF. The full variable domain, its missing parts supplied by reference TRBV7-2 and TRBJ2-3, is GAGVSQSPSNKVTEKGKDVELRCDPISGHTALYWYRQSLGQGLEFLIYFQGNSAPDKSGLPSDRFSAERTGGSVSTLTIQRTQQEDSAVYLCASSFLQGGTDTQYFGPGTRLTVL.

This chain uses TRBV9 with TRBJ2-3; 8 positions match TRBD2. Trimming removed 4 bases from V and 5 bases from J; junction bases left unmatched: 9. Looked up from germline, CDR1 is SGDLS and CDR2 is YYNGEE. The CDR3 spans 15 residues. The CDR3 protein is CASSRREGEVDTQYF. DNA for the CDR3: TGTGCCAGCAGCCGCCGGGAGGGGGAGGTAGATACGCAGTATTTT.